The 14 T cell receptor beta chains below come from one sample, sequenced in a study of CD8 T cells in Susac syndrome. RNA in amounts of about 0.5 to 1 ug was reverse transcribed with random hexamers. Each CDR3 protein is one row after TCRdb ran MiXCR on the immunoSEQ multiplex PCR reads. The repertoire includes around 77,000 distinct CDR3 sequences, 96% of them detected once, and around 0.11% sits in the top ten. The specimen was CD4+ T cells from PBMCs. Source of these receptors: a human donor with multiple sclerosis.

CDR3 bases: TGTGCCTGGAGCCGGGGCCCTAGCGAGCAGTACTTC. This translates into CAWSRGPSEQYF. The rearrangement joins TRBV30 to TRBJ2-7; possibly TRBD1 or TRBD2 for D (5 bases each). V was clipped by 3 bases and J by 6 bases, with 12 bases between them. The germline V gene encodes CDR1 GTSNPN and CDR2 SVGIG (reference sequence). This CDR3 spans 12 amino acids.

The V gene is TRBV7-8, the J gene TRBJ1-5; D is unclear. CDR3 length: 15 residues. Germline V gene sequence: CDR1 SGHVS, CDR2 FQNEAQ. Trimming stripped 3 bases from V and 1 base from J, with 10 bases between. The CDR3 bases are TGTGCCAGCAGCTTGGGTAGTCGGAGCAATCAGCCCCAGCATTTT. Translated: CASSLGSRSNQPQHF.

This chain joins TRBV2 and TRBJ2-6; 7 bases are a match to TRBD2. Unmatched junction bases numbered 7, after V lost 7 bases and J lost 4 bases. The CDR3 runs 15 residues. Germline values: CDR1 SNHLY, CDR2 FYNNEI. CDR3 in amino acids: CASNGGRAGANVLTF. The CDR3 DNA follows: TGTGCCAGCAACGGGGGGAGGGCCGGGGCCAACGTCCTGACTTTC.

The chain uses TRBV3-1 and TRBJ2-5; D possibly corresponds to TRBD1 (6 bases). The germline CDR1 and CDR2 sequences are LGHDT and YNNKEL (reference sequence). The CDR3 totals 14 residues. With 4 bases removed from V and 2 bases from J, the gap between germline ends came to 11 bases. The CDR3 loop reads CASSRQVLQETQYF. The DNA for the CDR3 is TGTGCCAGCAGCCGACAGGTACTTCAAGAGACCCAGTACTTC.

The V call is TRBV6-5, the J call TRBJ2-7; TRBD1 or TRBD2 may be the D gene (5 bases each). Per germline, CDR1 MNHEY and CDR2 SVGAGI. The CDR3 runs 15 residues. The germline V and J ends were trimmed by 7 bases and 5 bases, with 21 bases remaining between them. The CDR3 spells CASKGRYPVPHEQYF. The CDR3 DNA follows: TGTGCCAGCAAGGGACGGTACCCCGTCCCCCACGAGCAGTACTTC.

The V gene is TRBV5-1, the J gene TRBJ2-7; 7 positions match TRBD1. V shed 2 bases, J shed 2 bases, and the junction held 1 base outside the gene matches. The length of the CDR3 is 13 residues. From germline, CDR1 is SGHRS and CDR2 YFSETQ. The CDR3 DNA reads TGCGCCAGCAGCTTCGGGACAGCCTACGAGCAGTACTTC. Amino acids: CASSFGTAYEQYF.

The chain has TRBV7-9 and TRBJ2-7, with a weak D call TRBD1 (6 bases). The germline gives CDR1 SEHNR, CDR2 FQNEAQ (reference sequence). Trimming cost V 2 bases and J 6 bases, with 17 bases left between them. The CDR3 is 15 amino acids. CDR3 coding DNA: TGTGCCAGCAGCTTAATTCGCAGGGGATCCCTCGAGCAGTACTTC. Translating it yields CASSLIRRGSLEQYF.

The J gene is TRBJ2-3, the V gene TRBV20-1; weak D call: TRBD2 (6 bases). Trimming took off 3 bases at V and 2 bases at J, with 15 bases between the two ends. There are 15 residues in the CDR3. Looked up from germline, CDR1 is DFQATT and CDR2 is SNEGSKA (reference sequence). The CDR3, as DNA: TGCAGTGCTAGCCTGGGACTTTCCTCCACAGATACGCAGTATTTT. Its translation: CSASLGLSSTDTQYF.

CDR3 coding DNA: TGTGCCTGGAGTCCTTCGGGACATTCGAATCAGCCCCAGCATTTT. Protein sequence: CAWSPSGHSNQPQHF. V usage is TRBV30 and J usage is TRBJ1-5, with a weak D call TRBD1 (6 bases). Germline V gives CDR1 GTSNPN, CDR2 SVGIG (reference sequence). Trimming left V 2 bases short and J 4 bases short, with 15 bases between. The CDR3 is 15 amino acids.

The rearrangement joins TRBV3-1 to TRBJ1-2, with a possible D match to TRBD1 (6 bases). Trimming took off 0 bases at V and 5 bases at J, with 10 bases between the two ends. Germline loops: CDR1 LGHDT, CDR2 YNNKEL (reference sequence). The CDR3 runs 14 residues. DNA for the CDR3: TGTGCCAGCAGCCAAGAACAGGGAGTATATGGCTACACCTTC. Its protein product is CASSQEQGVYGYTF.

J is TRBJ2-3 and V is TRBV29-1, with D tentatively TRBD2 (5 bases). The length of the CDR3 is 14 residues. Looked up from germline, CDR1 is SQVTM and CDR2 is ANQGSEA. Trimming cost V 3 bases and J 0 bases, with 10 bases left between them. As DNA, the CDR3 is TGCAGCGTTGACAGCGGAACTAGCACAGATACGCAGTATTTT. Amino acids: CSVDSGTSTDTQYF.

CDR3 protein: CASSIGGSTEAFF. DNA for the CDR3: TGTGCCAGTAGTATCGGGGGATCCACTGAAGCTTTCTTT. The chain joins TRBV19 to TRBJ1-1; tentatively, D is TRBD1 (5 bases). Trimming shortened V by 3 bases and J by 4 bases, and 9 bases separated the two germline ends. Germline CDR1 and CDR2: LNHDA and SQIVND (reference sequence). The CDR3 consists of 13 residues. The full variable domain, rest sourced from reference TRBV19 and TRBJ1-1, is DGGITQSPKYLFRKEGQNVTLSCEQNLNHDAMYWYRQDPGQGLRLIYYSQIVNDFQKGDIAEGYSVSREKKESFPLTVTSAQKNPTAFYLCASSIGGSTEAFFGQGTRLTVV.

The rearrangement joins TRBV7-8 to TRBJ1-6, with D unclear. The V end was cut by 4 bases, the J end by 5 bases, with 18 bases between. Germline V lookup: CDR1 SGHVS, CDR2 FQNEAQ. The CDR3 contains 17 residues. CDR3 sequence: CASSSTPKGKNNSPLHF. In nucleotides, the CDR3 is TGTGCCAGCAGCTCCACCCCGAAAGGGAAAAATAATTCACCCCTCCACTTT. The variable domain in full, completed from reference TRBV7-8 and TRBJ1-6, reads GAGVSQSPRYKVAKRGQDVALRCDPISGHVSLFWYQQALGQGPEFLTYFQNEAQLDKSGLPSDRFFAERPEGSVSTLKIQRTQQEDSAVYLCASSSTPKGKNNSPLHFGNGTRLTVT.

V usage is TRBV7-2 and J usage is TRBJ2-5; D not certain. This CDR3 spans 15 amino acids. Looked up from germline, CDR1 is SGHTA and CDR2 is FQGNSA. V was trimmed by 2 bases and J by 3 bases, leaving 13 bases between them. As DNA, the CDR3 is TGTGCCAGCAGCTTATACCTGGGTGTCGAAGAGACCCAGTACTTC. Its translation: CASSLYLGVEETQYF.